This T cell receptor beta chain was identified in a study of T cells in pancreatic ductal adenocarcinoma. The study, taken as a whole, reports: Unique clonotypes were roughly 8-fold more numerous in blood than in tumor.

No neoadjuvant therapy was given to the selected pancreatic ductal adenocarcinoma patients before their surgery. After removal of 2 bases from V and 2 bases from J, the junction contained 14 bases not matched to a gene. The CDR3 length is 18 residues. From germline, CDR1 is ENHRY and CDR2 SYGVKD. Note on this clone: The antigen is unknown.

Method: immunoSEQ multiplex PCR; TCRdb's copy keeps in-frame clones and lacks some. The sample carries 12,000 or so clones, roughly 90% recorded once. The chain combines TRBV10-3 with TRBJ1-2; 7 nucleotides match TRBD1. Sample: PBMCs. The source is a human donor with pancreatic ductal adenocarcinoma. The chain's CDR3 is CAISEPNPGTDPNYGYTF. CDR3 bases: TGTGCCATCAGTGAGCCCAACCCCGGGACAGACCCAAACTATGGCTACACCTTC.